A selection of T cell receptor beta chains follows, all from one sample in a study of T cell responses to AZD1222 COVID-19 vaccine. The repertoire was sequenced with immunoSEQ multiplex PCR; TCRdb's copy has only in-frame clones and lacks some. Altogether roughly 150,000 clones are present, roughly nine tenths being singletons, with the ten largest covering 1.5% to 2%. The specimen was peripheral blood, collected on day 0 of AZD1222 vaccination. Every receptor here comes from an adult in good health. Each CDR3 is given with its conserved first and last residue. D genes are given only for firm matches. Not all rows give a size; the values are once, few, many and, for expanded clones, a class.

CDR3 protein: CASSSGTSGLLKETQYF
clone size: -
J gene: TRBJ2-5
V gene: TRBV27
D gene: TRBD2

CDR3 protein: CAREDRAGRKGTGELFF
clone size: -
J gene: TRBJ2-2
V gene: TRBV2
D gene: TRBD1

CDR3 protein: CATSDVGSSYEQYF
clone size: -
J gene: TRBJ2-7
V gene: TRBV24-1
D gene: -

CDR3 protein: CASSLIPDKASPLHF
clone size: -
J gene: TRBJ1-6
V gene: TRBV7-2
D gene: -

CDR3 protein: CASSYGTGSADTQYF
clone size: -
J gene: TRBJ2-3
V gene: TRBV6-2/TRBV6-3
D gene: TRBD1

CDR3 protein: CASSLAGGPAEQFF
clone size: -
J gene: TRBJ2-1
V gene: TRBV27
D gene: TRBD2

CDR3 protein: CASSPGQGTYF
clone size: -
J gene: TRBJ2-7
V gene: TRBV5-5
D gene: TRBD1

CDR3 protein: CASSQGLIRMNTEAFF
clone size: -
J gene: TRBJ1-1
V gene: TRBV27
D gene: -

CDR3 protein: CASSLIDAGRNEQFF
clone size: -
J gene: TRBJ2-1
V gene: TRBV7-3
D gene: -

CDR3 protein: CASSFGLGLPNTDTQYF
clone size: -
J gene: TRBJ2-3
V gene: TRBV28
D gene: -

CDR3 protein: CSVEVFAGGYTF
clone size: -
J gene: TRBJ1-2
V gene: TRBV29-1
D gene: -

CDR3 protein: CASSQHNAITTNEKLFF
clone size: -
J gene: TRBJ1-4
V gene: TRBV4-1
D gene: -

CDR3 protein: CASSGTGGSTSGNTIYF
clone size: -
J gene: TRBJ1-3
V gene: TRBV2
D gene: -

CDR3 protein: CASRILADGGNEQFF
clone size: once
J gene: TRBJ2-1
V gene: TRBV27
D gene: TRBD2

CDR3 protein: CASSDSKYNEQFF
clone size: -
J gene: TRBJ2-1
V gene: TRBV10-2
D gene: -

CDR3 protein: CASSPPSGNTEAFF
clone size: -
J gene: TRBJ1-1
V gene: TRBV18
D gene: -

CDR3 protein: CASSLFGTGGVLEQYF
clone size: -
J gene: TRBJ2-7
V gene: TRBV28
D gene: TRBD1

CDR3 protein: CASRATQNMNTEAFF
clone size: few
J gene: TRBJ1-1
V gene: TRBV28
D gene: -

CDR3 protein: CASKGVAGGNHEQYF
clone size: -
J gene: TRBJ2-7
V gene: TRBV6-5
D gene: TRBD2

CDR3 protein: CSASRTRGGTDTEAFF
clone size: -
J gene: TRBJ1-1
V gene: TRBV20-1
D gene: -

CDR3 protein: CASSEFYEQYF
clone size: -
J gene: TRBJ2-7
V gene: TRBV25-1
D gene: -

CDR3 protein: CATSDFGGQPQHF
clone size: -
J gene: TRBJ1-5
V gene: TRBV24-1
D gene: -

CDR3 protein: CASSLTDTQYF
clone size: -
J gene: TRBJ2-3
V gene: TRBV9
D gene: -

CDR3 protein: CAIGTSGRENNEQFF
clone size: -
J gene: TRBJ2-1
V gene: TRBV10-3
D gene: TRBD2

CDR3 protein: CASSSNVEQYF
clone size: -
J gene: TRBJ2-7
V gene: TRBV7-2
D gene: -

CDR3 protein: CASVLAGVQETQYF
clone size: -
J gene: TRBJ2-5
V gene: TRBV6-6
D gene: TRBD2

CDR3 protein: CASSYTSGKGIEQFF
clone size: -
J gene: TRBJ2-1
V gene: TRBV6-6
D gene: TRBD2

CDR3 protein: CATSKEQGFDGYTF
clone size: -
J gene: TRBJ1-2
V gene: TRBV15
D gene: -

CDR3 protein: CASRLNYRGGHTEAFF
clone size: few
J gene: TRBJ1-1
V gene: TRBV28
D gene: TRBD1

CDR3 protein: CASSPEGGTQYF
clone size: -
J gene: TRBJ2-5
V gene: TRBV6-5
D gene: -

CDR3 protein: CASSVGRAGGYTF
clone size: -
J gene: TRBJ1-2
V gene: TRBV9
D gene: -

CDR3 protein: CASSSPGQTSYEQYF
clone size: -
J gene: TRBJ2-7
V gene: TRBV6-5
D gene: TRBD1

CDR3 protein: CASRRVWGDTDTQYF
clone size: -
J gene: TRBJ2-3
V gene: TRBV6-5
D gene: -

CDR3 protein: CASSVGEILTLNTEAFF
clone size: -
J gene: TRBJ1-1
V gene: TRBV10-2
D gene: -

CDR3 protein: CAKRTLNTEAFF
clone size: -
J gene: TRBJ1-1
V gene: TRBV2
D gene: -

CDR3 protein: CASSQEVGSSTDTQYF
clone size: -
J gene: TRBJ2-3
V gene: TRBV3-1/TRBV3-2
D gene: -